The rows below give T cell receptor beta chains drawn from one sample of a study of CD8+ T cells in alopecia areata. Assay: immunoSEQ multiplex PCR; the TCRdb copy retains only in-frame clones and omits some. The sample records some 150,000 clones, around half being singletons. The input for sequencing was CD8+ T cells sorted from blood, taken at week 0. The receptors originated from a human donor with alopecia areata. The CDR3 runs from the conserved cysteine through the conserved F or W. The D gene is left open where the match is weak. Clone size appears in some rows only: once, few, many, or a class for an expanded clone.

TRBJ1-2	TRBV11-2	TRBD1	-	15	CASSGRDSTNYGYTF	TGTGCCAGCAGCGGACGGGACAGCACTAACTATGGCTACACCTTC
TRBJ2-7	TRBV30	-	-	13	CAWNGRENYEQYF	TGTGCCTGGAACGGTAGAGAAAACTACGAGCAGTACTTC
TRBJ2-1	TRBV27	-	-	13	CASSLGQYNEQFF	TGTGCCAGCAGTTTGGGACAATACAATGAGCAGTTCTTC
TRBJ1-1	TRBV5-1	-	-	15	CASSPQDYLNTEAFF	TGCGCCAGCAGCCCACAGGACTACTTGAACACTGAAGCTTTCTTT
TRBJ2-4	TRBV11-2	-	-	15	CASSFRTAGKNIQYF	TGTGCCAGCAGCTTTAGGACGGCGGGAAAAAACATTCAGTACTTC
TRBJ2-2	TRBV4-1	-	few	14	CASSQVAGTGELFF	TGCGCCAGCAGCCAAGTCGCAGGGACCGGGGAGCTGTTTTTT
TRBJ2-7	TRBV5-1	-	few	14	CASSLVRATDEQYF	TGCGCCAGCAGCTTGGTAAGGGCCACCGACGAGCAGTACTTC
TRBJ1-2	TRBV19	TRBD1	-	11	CASRTGKGYTF	TGTGCCAGCCGGACAGGGAAGGGCTACACCTTC
TRBJ1-1	TRBV5-6	-	-	14	CASSTPTDNTEAFF	TGTGCCAGCAGCACACCGACAGATAACACTGAAGCTTTCTTT
TRBJ1-1	TRBV30	TRBD1	few	14	CAWSAGQGGTEAFF	TGTGCCTGGAGCGCGGGACAGGGAGGAACTGAAGCTTTCTTT
TRBJ2-7	TRBV13	TRBD2	-	12	CASSATSGDQYF	TGTGCCAGCAGCGCTACTAGCGGGGACCAGTACTTC
TRBJ2-3	TRBV4-3	-	-	14	CASSPSLGPDTQYF	TGCGCCAGCAGCCCCTCCCTTGGGCCAGATACGCAGTATTTT
TRBJ1-2	TRBV30	-	-	14	CAWDGLGSKGGYTF	TGTGCCTGGGACGGTCTGGGCAGTAAGGGTGGCTACACCTTC
TRBJ1-2	TRBV30	TRBD1	-	13	CAWASTGGDGYTF	TGTGCCTGGGCCTCGACAGGGGGCGACGGCTACACCTTC
TRBJ2-1	TRBV4-1	TRBD2	-	15	CASSQTSGVGNEQFF	TGCGCCAGCAGCCAGACTAGCGGGGTCGGCAATGAGCAGTTCTTC
TRBJ2-3	TRBV2	-	-	13	CASSDNPGDTQYF	TGTGCCAGCAGTGACAATCCAGGGGATACGCAGTATTTT
TRBJ2-7	TRBV9	-	-	14	CASSPRPSSYEQYF	TGTGCCAGCAGCCCTAGGCCGAGCTCCTACGAGCAGTACTTC
TRBJ2-7	TRBV7-9	TRBD1	-	14	CASSFDRVAYEQYF	TGTGCCAGCAGCTTCGACAGGGTGGCCTACGAGCAGTACTTC
TRBJ2-2	TRBV30	TRBD1	-	14	CAWSDRVPPGELFF	TGTGCCTGGAGCGACAGGGTCCCGCCCGGGGAGCTGTTTTTT
TRBJ1-2	TRBV9	TRBD1	-	14	CASSGGTGIYGYTF	TGTGCCAGCAGCGGAGGGACAGGTATCTATGGCTACACCTTC
TRBJ1-1	TRBV12-5	-	-	13	CASGLGVGQEAFF	TGTGCTAGTGGTTTGGGCGTAGGACAGGAAGCTTTCTTT
TRBJ1-1	TRBV25-1	-	once	14	CASSPGTSNTEAFF	TGTGCCAGCAGTCCCGGGACCTCGAACACTGAAGCTTTCTTT
TRBJ2-1	TRBV19	-	few	17	CASSMGFGAPTYNEQFF	TGTGCCAGTAGTATGGGGTTCGGGGCCCCAACTTACAATGAGCAGTTCTTC
TRBJ2-1	TRBV10-1	-	-	16	CASSEMARDFYNEQFF	TGCGCCAGCAGTGAGATGGCTAGGGATTTCTACAATGAGCAGTTCTTC
TRBJ2-1	TRBV25-1	TRBD1	-	14	CASSETGGDNEQFF	TGTGCCAGCAGTGAGACAGGGGGGGACAATGAGCAGTTCTTC
TRBJ2-7	TRBV25-1	-	few	12	CASSAGAYEQYF	TGTGCCAGCAGTGCGGGTGCCTACGAGCAGTACTTC
TRBJ2-1	TRBV29-1	-	-	14	CSVEDGGGPSEQFF	TGCAGCGTTGAAGATGGAGGGGGCCCGTCCGAGCAGTTCTTC
TRBJ2-7	TRBV27	-	-	14	CASSSPSNSYEQYF	TGTGCCAGCAGCTCGCCATCCAACTCCTACGAGCAGTACTTC